This T cell receptor beta chain appears in the sequencing data of a study of T cells after yellow fever vaccination (dated by TCRdb to about 2019). Context from the whole study: The SMART-Seq v4 Ultra Low Input RNA kit was used to prepare libraries from fractions with low cell numbers. Two healthy male donors made up the cohort, one aged 18 to 30 years and the other aged 30 to 40 years. Blood was drawn at multiple timepoints before and after primary and secondary immunization, with bulk PBMC replicates and cell subsets isolated. Bulk TCR alpha and beta repertoires were sequenced longitudinally to track T-cell clones before and after primary and booster YFV17D yellow fever vaccination. Broader findings and caveats from the paper: The study included only two donors, which limits how far the findings can be generalized. A small share of clonotypes occurred in both CD4 and CD8 compartments, likely arising from convergent recombination. Because abundant contaminating clonotypes from the bulk population could be contained in FACS-sorted repertoires, computational filtering was required. Compared with the primary T-cell response, the secondary T-cell response was weaker but faster, peaking on day 5 rather than day 15. Most clones expanded after primary vaccination (96% of CD4 and around nine tenths of CD8) were re-detected after the booster, suggesting that broad memory maintenance occurred.

Turning to this clonotype: It lacks a known antigen. Per-base quality was not reported, and no clone a single base away is much larger than it.

Sequencing was carried out with an Illumina NovaSeq 6000. TCR cDNA was synthesized by 5'RACE template switching, through which a universal primer site and unique molecular identifiers were introduced. cDNA synthesis was primed from both the TCR alpha and TCR beta constant segments. Two PCR steps were used to amplify libraries, with sample barcodes and sequencing adapters being added in the second step. Sequencing of libraries was done on Illumina HiSeq 2500 (2x100 bp) or NovaSeq (2x150 bp). The study's own analysis went as follows. Demultiplexing of reads and collapsing into UMI consensus sequences were performed with MIGEC, and V(D)J alignment was carried out with MiXCR. Vaccine-responding clonotypes were defined with edgeR using replicate PBMC samples, requiring FDR below 0.01 and a log2 fold change above 5 up to day 15. Each bulk clonotype received a CD4 or CD8 identity based on whether the sequenced CD4 or CD8 repertoire contained that clonotype at higher abundance. The public sequencing data were trimmed at Q25 with fastp and processed into clonotypes with MiXCR by TCRdb, which kept only in-frame beta chains. Entries that share a CDR3 protein sequence are merged under the most common genes and DNA. The V and J calls follow TCRdb's processing rather than the paper's. The sample data list some 320,000 distinct CDR3 sequences, and 3.5% to 5% of these were observed just once. Of the sample, approximately 19% falls within the top ten clones.

This sample's treatment or condition label indicates: live attenuated yellow fever vaccine strain. At every blood-draw timepoint, two biological replicates of bulk PBMCs were collected. PBMCs were isolated from peripheral blood using a standard Ficoll-Paque protocol. TriZol was used to extract RNA from bulk PBMCs, from CD4 and CD8 fractions, and from dextramer-positive and dextramer-negative fractions. The clonotype originates from a young man who received the YFV17D yellow fever vaccine. The sequencing here drew on PBMCs, taken 15 days after the yellow fever booster vaccination.

This receptor has the CDR3 CASSLVETGISPLHF. The DNA reads as follows: TGCGCCAGCAGCTTGGTGGAGACAGGGATTTCCCCCCTCCACTTT. The sequence links TRBV5-1 to TRBJ1-6, with TRBD1 identical over 7 junction bases. V is trimmed back by 0 bases and J by 13 bases, and the junction contains 10 bases that no gene match accounts for. The CDR3, from cysteine to phenylalanine, totals 15 residues. Of all the DNA, just the CDR3 is kept, 45 bases in frame from base 1. As encoded in the germline V gene, CDR1 is SGHRS while CDR2 is YFSETQ.